What follows are 4 T cell receptor beta chains derived from one specimen sequenced in a study of response to subunit inactivated influenza vaccine. One entry per CDR3 protein results from TCRdb running MiXCR on the RT-PCR reads. The sample has 150,000 to 200,000 distinct CDR3 sequences, about an eighth seen once. In addition, the sample was reused for a study of T cells expressing NK-cell markers. As that report states: With UMIs, 5'RACE template switching was used to make TCR beta cDNA.

Sequences were derived from CD8+ T cells sorted from PBMCs, sampled about 13 days after vaccination. The receptors were sampled from a man aged 50 to 59 who received an inactivated influenza vaccine.

This clonotype was detected a few times. V usage is TRBV12-3 or TRBV12-4 and J usage is TRBJ2-3, with TRBD2 matching 8 bases. The CDR3 is 16 amino acids. The junction had 5 bases not matched to a gene; V was cut back by 3 bases and J by 0 bases. The CDR3 here is CASSFSGGRSTDTQYF. The CDR3 DNA reads as TGTGCCAGCAGTTTTTCGGGGGGGAGGAGCACAGATACGCAGTATTTT.

This clonotype was seen only once. The gene calls are TRBV30 and TRBJ1-3; no definite D call. Germline V gene sequence: CDR1 GTSNPN, CDR2 SVGIG (reference sequence). With 2 bases removed from V and 0 bases from J, the gap between germline ends came to 5 bases. CDR3 size: 13 residues. CDR3 DNA sequence: TGTGCCTGGAGTTGGGGCTCTGGAAACACCATATATTTT. It translates to CAWSWGSGNTIYF.

This clonotype turned up a few times. The V call is TRBV7-9, the J call TRBJ2-1, with no clear D. This CDR3 comprises 12 residues. Germline V gene sequence: CDR1 SEHNR, CDR2 FQNEAQ (reference sequence). The CDR3 DNA is TGTGCAGCCGGTCTAGGTTACAATGAGCAGTTCTTC. Protein product: CAAGLGYNEQFF.

Note on this clonotype: With a much larger clone just one base away, this may be a read error. The J gene is TRBJ2-2, the V gene TRBV29-1; tentative D call: TRBD2 (5 bases). The CDR3 contains 11 residues. Germline values: CDR1 SQVTM, CDR2 ANQGSEA. The CDR3 DNA sequence: TGCAGCGTTGCGAGGACCGGGGAGCTGTGTTTT. Protein: CSVARTGELCF.